Each of the 5 T cell receptor beta chains below was sequenced from the same sample in a study of CD8+ T cells in alopecia areata. Treatment of the sample: oral pan-JAK inhibitor, 5-10 mg twice daily. TCR sequencing used cDNA made by reverse transcription of extracted RNA. Method: immunoSEQ multiplex PCR; TCRdb's copy keeps in-frame clones and lacks some. The sample contains under 200,000 clones, about 71% of which appear only once. This sample comprised CD4+ T cells sorted from blood, obtained at week 4, from a patient treated with tofacitinib. The receptors come from a human donor with alopecia areata.

This sequence joins TRBV5-6 and TRBJ1-4; a possible D gene is TRBD1 (5 bases). V gave up 4 bases and J gave up 4 bases, with 11 bases separating them. This CDR3 is 14 amino acids long. The germline gives CDR1 SGHDT, CDR2 YYEEEE. CDR3 amino acids: CASSPDTLNEKLFF. CDR3 nucleotides: TGTGCCAGCAGCCCGGACACGCTTAATGAAAAACTGTTTTTT.

In its sample, this clone was seen a few times. The chain employs TRBV30 and TRBJ1-5; maybe TRBD1 (6 bases). Germline assignment: CDR1 GTSNPN and CDR2 SVGIG (reference sequence). CDR3 length: 13 residues. The V end lost 0 bases, the J end lost 7 bases, and 10 bases lay between the germline ends. CDR3 DNA sequence: TGTGCCTGGAGTGTAGGGGGGCAACAGCCCCAGCATTTT. Translating gives CAWSVGGQQPQHF.

V and J are TRBV29-1 and TRBJ2-5; 11 nucleotides match TRBD2. The junction had 7 bases not matched to a gene; V was cut back by 8 bases and J by 5 bases. The CDR3 is 13 amino acids. The V gene's germline CDR1 is SQVTM and CDR2 ANQGSEA. DNA for the CDR3: TGCAGCACCTTTAGCGGGGGGGTTGAGACCCAGTACTTC. It yields the protein CSTFSGGVETQYF.

The rearrangement links TRBV30 to TRBJ1-5; a possible D gene is TRBD1 (5 bases). Per the germline V gene, CDR1 is GTSNPN and CDR2 is SVGIG (reference sequence). This CDR3 contains 13 residues. V lost 5 bases and J lost 5, with 13 bases in between. CDR3 nucleotide sequence: TGTGCCTGGGGGCAGCAGGGAGATCAGCCCCAGCATTTT. Translation: CAWGQQGDQPQHF.

The CDR3 bases are TGCAGCGTTTCGGCAGGGGGAAACACTGAAGCTTTCTTT. Translated, it gives CSVSAGGNTEAFF. The rearrangement uses TRBV29-1 and TRBJ1-1, with TRBD1 matching 7 bases. The germline CDR1 and CDR2 sequences are SQVTM and ANQGSEA. The CDR3 runs to 13 residues. V shed 5 bases, J shed 2 bases, and the junction held 5 bases outside the gene matches.